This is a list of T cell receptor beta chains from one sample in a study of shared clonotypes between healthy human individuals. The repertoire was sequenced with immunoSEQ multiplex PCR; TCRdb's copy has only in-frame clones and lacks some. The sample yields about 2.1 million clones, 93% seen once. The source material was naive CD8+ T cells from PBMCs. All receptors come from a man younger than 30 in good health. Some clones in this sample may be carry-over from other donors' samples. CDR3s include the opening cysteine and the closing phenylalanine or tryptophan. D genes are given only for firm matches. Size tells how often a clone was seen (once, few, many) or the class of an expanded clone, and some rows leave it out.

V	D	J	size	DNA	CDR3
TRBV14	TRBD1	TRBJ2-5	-	TGTGCCAGCAGCCCGACAGGGGCCCGAGAGACCCAGTACTTC	CASSPTGARETQYF
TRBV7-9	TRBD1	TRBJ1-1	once	TGTGCCAGCAGCTTAGGAACAGGGGGCTTGAACACTGAAGCTTTCTTT	CASSLGTGGLNTEAFF
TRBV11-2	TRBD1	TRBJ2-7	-	TGTGCCAGCAGCTTAGATCAGGAGACAGGGGGCCACGAGCAGTACTTC	CASSLDQETGGHEQYF
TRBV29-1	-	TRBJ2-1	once	TGCAGCGTTGATTATAGGACGACCAGACTGAAGCAGTTCTTC	CSVDYRTTRLKQFF
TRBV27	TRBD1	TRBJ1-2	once	TGTGCCAGCAGTGGACCGGGACAGGGAGAGACAGTCGAGGGCTACACCTTC	CASSGPGQGETVEGYTF
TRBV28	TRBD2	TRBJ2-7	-	TGTGCCAGCAGCCCGGGGGGGATCGAGCAGTACTTC	CASSPGGIEQYF
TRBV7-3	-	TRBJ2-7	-	TGTGCCAGCAGCTTAAGACCTACAAAATTCTACGAGCAGTACTTC	CASSLRPTKFYEQYF
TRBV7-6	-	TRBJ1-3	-	TGTGCCAGCAGACCCAGGGGTGGCGGAAACACCATATATTTT	CASRPRGGGNTIYF
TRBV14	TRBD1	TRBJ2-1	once	TGTGCCAGCAGCCAAGTTTTGACCGGGACAGGGCAGTTCTTC	CASSQVLTGTGQFF
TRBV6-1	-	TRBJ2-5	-	TGTGCCTCAGGCGGTGGGTATAGGGAGACCCAGTACTTC	CASGGGYRETQYF
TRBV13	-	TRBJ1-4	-	TGTGCCAGCAGCGGCCGGAGTGCAACTAATGAAAAACTGTTTTTT	CASSGRSATNEKLFF
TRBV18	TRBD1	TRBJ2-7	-	TGTGCCAGCTCACCAGGACGGACAGGGGACTACGAGCAGTACTTC	CASSPGRTGDYEQYF
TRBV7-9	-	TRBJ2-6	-	TGTGCCAGCAGTCAAAACCCCCTGGGCTCTGGGGCCAACGTCCTGACTTTC	CASSQNPLGSGANVLTF